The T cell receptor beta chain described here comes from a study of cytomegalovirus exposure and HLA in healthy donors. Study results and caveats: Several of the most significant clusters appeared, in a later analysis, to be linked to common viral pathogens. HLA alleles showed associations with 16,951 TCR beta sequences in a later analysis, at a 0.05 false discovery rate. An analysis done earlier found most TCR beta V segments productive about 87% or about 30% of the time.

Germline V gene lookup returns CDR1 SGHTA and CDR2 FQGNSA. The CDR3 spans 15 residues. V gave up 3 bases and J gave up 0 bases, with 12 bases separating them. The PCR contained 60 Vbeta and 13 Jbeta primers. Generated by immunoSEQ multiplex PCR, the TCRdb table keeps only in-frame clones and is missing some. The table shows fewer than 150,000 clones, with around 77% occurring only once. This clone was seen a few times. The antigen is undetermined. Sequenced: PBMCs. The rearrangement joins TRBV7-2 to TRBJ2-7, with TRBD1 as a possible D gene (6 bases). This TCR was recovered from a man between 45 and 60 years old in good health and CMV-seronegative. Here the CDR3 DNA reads TGTGCCAGCAGCTTTATTCCAGGGGTCTCCTACGAGCAGTACTTC. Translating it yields CASSFIPGVSYEQYF.